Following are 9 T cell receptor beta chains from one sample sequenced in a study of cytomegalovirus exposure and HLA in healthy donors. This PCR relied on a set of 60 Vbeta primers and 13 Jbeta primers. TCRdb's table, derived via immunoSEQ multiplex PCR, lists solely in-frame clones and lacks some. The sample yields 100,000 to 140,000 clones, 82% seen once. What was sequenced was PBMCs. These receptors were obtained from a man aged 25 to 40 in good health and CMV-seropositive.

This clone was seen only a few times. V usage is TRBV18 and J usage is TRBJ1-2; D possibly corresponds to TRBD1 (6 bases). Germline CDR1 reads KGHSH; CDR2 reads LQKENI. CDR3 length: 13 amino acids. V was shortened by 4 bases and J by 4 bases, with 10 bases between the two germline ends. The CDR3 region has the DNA TGTGCCAGCTCACTCGACAGGCCCTATGGCTACACCTTC. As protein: CASSLDRPYGYTF.

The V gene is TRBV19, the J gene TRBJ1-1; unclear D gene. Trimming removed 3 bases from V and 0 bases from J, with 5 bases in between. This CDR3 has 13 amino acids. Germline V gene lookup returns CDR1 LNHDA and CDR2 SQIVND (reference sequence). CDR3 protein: CASSIHVNTEAFF. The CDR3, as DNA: TGTGCCAGTAGTATCCATGTGAACACTGAAGCTTTCTTT.

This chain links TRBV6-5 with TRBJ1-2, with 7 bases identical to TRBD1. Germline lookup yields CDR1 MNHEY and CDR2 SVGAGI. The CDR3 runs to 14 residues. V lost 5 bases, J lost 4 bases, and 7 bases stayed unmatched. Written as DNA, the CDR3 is TGTGCCAGCAGTGACAGGGCCTCTCTCTATGGCTACACCTTC. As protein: CASSDRASLYGYTF.

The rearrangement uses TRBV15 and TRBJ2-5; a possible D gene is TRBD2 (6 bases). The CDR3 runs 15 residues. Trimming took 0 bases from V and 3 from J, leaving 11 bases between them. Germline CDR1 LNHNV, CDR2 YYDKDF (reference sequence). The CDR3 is CATSRDLGTEETQYF. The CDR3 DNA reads TGTGCCACCAGCAGAGATTTAGGGACTGAAGAGACCCAGTACTTC. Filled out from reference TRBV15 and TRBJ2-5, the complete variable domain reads DAMVIQNPRYQVTQFGKPVTLSCSQTLNHNVMYWYQQKSSQAPKLLFHYYDKDFNNEADTPDNFQSRRPNTSFCFLDIRSPGLGDTAMYLCATSRDLGTEETQYFGPGTRLLVL.

For the CDR3, the DNA is TGTGCCAGCAGTCAAACAGGGGGCGCGGGAGCTTTCTTT. This gives the protein CASSQTGGAGAFF. The chain employs TRBV14 and TRBJ1-1, with 9 positions matching TRBD1. CDR3 length equals 13 residues. V lost 6 bases to trimming and J lost 10 bases; unmatched junction nucleotides: 9. Germline CDR1 reads SGHDN; CDR2 reads FVKESK.

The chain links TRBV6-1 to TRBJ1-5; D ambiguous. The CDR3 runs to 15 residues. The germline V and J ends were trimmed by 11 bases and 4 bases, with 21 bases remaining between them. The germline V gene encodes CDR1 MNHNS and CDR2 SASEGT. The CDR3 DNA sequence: TGTGCCCGGTTGGGATTTCGGGAATTAAATCAGCCCCAGCATTTT. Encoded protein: CARLGFRELNQPQHF.

The CDR3 nucleotides read TGCGCCAGCAGGACTCGGGGAGAAACTAATGAAAAACTGTTTTTT. Translated: CASRTRGETNEKLFF. The chain is built from TRBV4-1 and TRBJ1-4, with D unclear. The CDR3 runs 15 residues. Germline V gives CDR1 MGHRA, CDR2 YSYEKL. V was clipped by 6 bases and J by 1 base, with 12 bases between them.

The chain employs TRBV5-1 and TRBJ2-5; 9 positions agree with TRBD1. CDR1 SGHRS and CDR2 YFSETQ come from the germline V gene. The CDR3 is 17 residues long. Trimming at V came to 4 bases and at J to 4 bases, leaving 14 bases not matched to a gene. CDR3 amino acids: CASSNLNTGGFRETQYF. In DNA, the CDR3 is TGCGCCAGCAGCAACCTAAATACAGGGGGCTTTCGAGAGACCCAGTACTTC.

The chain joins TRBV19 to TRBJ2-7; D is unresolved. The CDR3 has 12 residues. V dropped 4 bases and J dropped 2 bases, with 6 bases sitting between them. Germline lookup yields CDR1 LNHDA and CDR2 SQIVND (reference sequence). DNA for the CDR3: TGTGCCAGTAGTACCAGGACCTACGAGCAGTACTTC. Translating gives CASSTRTYEQYF.